These 20 T cell receptor beta chains originate from one sample sequenced in a study of blood T cell repertoires in COVID-19. Some clones are missing from TCRdb's copy, which holds only in-frame ones; the method was immunoSEQ multiplex PCR. The data contain 150,000 or so clones, approximately 87% of them seen just once; the ten biggest clones take up 10%. The source material was peripheral blood. The receptors originated from a woman in her 70s with COVID-19, enrolled during active disease.

The chain combines TRBV5-1 with TRBJ1-6, with TRBD1 matching 7 bases. This CDR3 region has 17 residues. J gave up 6 bases and V 4 bases, and 13 bases lay outside the gene matches. Germline V gene sequence: CDR1 SGHRS, CDR2 YFSETQ. The CDR3 DNA is TGCGCCAGCAGCCTCGGATTAACAGGGGATTTTAATTCACCCCTCCACTTT. It yields the protein CASSLGLTGDFNSPLHF.

V gene TRBV5-6 combines with J gene TRBJ2-5; TRBD1 matches at 8 bases. The V segment lost 0 bases and the J segment 5 bases; nucleotides outside the gene matches: 0. CDR1 SGHDT and CDR2 YYEEEE come from the germline V gene. The length of the CDR3 is 13 residues. CDR3 region: CASSLDRGETQYF. The CDR3 nucleotides are TGTGCCAGCAGCTTGGACAGGGGGGAGACCCAGTACTTC.

V usage is TRBV19 and J usage is TRBJ2-1; a weak D match, TRBD1 (6 bases). The CDR3 covers 18 residues. Looked up from germline, CDR1 is LNHDA and CDR2 is SQIVND (reference sequence). V lost 4 bases, J lost 6 bases, and 25 bases lay in between. The CDR3 loop is CASSTNPIRDIMGNEQFF. As DNA, the CDR3 is TGTGCCAGTAGTACCAACCCTATCCGGGACATCATGGGCAATGAGCAGTTCTTC.

This chain uses TRBV4-1 with TRBJ1-1, with D uncertain. CDR1 MGHRA and CDR2 YSYEKL come from the germline V gene. V dropped 0 bases and J dropped 2 bases, with 10 bases sitting between them. The CDR3 spans 15 residues. The CDR3 reads CASSQDRVHNTEAFF. CDR3 sequence (DNA): TGCGCCAGCAGCCAAGATCGGGTGCATAACACTGAAGCTTTCTTT.

This clone was detected a few times. This chain's CDR3 is CASSPDRYTGELFF. The CDR3 DNA sequence: TGTGCCAGCAGCCCGGACAGGTACACCGGGGAGCTGTTTTTT. The chain joins TRBV5-4 to TRBJ2-2; 7 nucleotides align to TRBD1. J gave up 3 bases and V 4 bases, and 3 bases lay outside the gene matches. This CDR3 has 14 amino acids. The germline V gene has CDR1 SGHNT and CDR2 YYREEE (reference sequence). Variable domain in full (rest from reference TRBV5-4 and TRBJ2-2): ETGVTQSPTHLIKTRGQQVTLRCSSQSGHNTVSWYQQALGQGPQFIFQYYREEENGRGNFPPRFSGLQFPNYSSELNVNALELDDSALYLCASSPDRYTGELFFGEGSRLTVL.

Ten or more counts support this clone. The rearrangement links TRBV7-9 to TRBJ2-2; 9 bases line up with TRBD2. V shed 2 bases and J 6 bases; nucleotides not matched to a gene: 4. In germline, CDR1 is SEHNR, CDR2 FQNEAQ (reference sequence). The CDR3 consists of 15 residues. CDR3: CASSLIAGAPGELFF. CDR3 DNA sequence: TGTGCCAGCAGCTTAATAGCGGGGGCCCCCGGGGAGCTGTTTTTT.

The rearrangement links TRBV7-3 to TRBJ2-5; 7 bases align to TRBD1. This CDR3 spans 15 amino acids. CDR1 and CDR2 (germline): SGHTA, FQGTGA. With V trimmed by 5 bases and J by 2 bases, 8 bases remained unmatched. The CDR3 DNA reads as TGTGCCAGCAGCCCTGGGACAGTAAAACAAGAGACCCAGTACTTC. This translates into CASSPGTVKQETQYF.

This chain links TRBV30 with TRBJ1-4; D unresolved. Germline values: CDR1 GTSNPN, CDR2 SVGIG (reference sequence). V shed 3 bases and J shed 7 bases, with 12 bases lying between them. CDR3 length: 13 amino acids. The CDR3 region has the DNA TGTGCCTGGAGCCTCAGGTGGGCTGAAAAACTGTTTTTT. It encodes CAWSLRWAEKLFF.

J is TRBJ1-5 and V is TRBV6-6; 8 positions match TRBD1. The germline V gene has CDR1 MNHNY and CDR2 SVGAGI (reference sequence). With V trimmed by 4 bases and J by 5 bases, 7 bases remained unmatched. This CDR3 is built from 15 residues. CDR3 sequence reads: CASSSQTGADQPQHF. The CDR3 DNA is TGTGCCAGCAGTTCTCAGACAGGGGCAGATCAGCCCCAGCATTTT.

The rearrangement joins TRBV5-1 to TRBJ1-6; D remains ambiguous. CDR1 and CDR2 from the germline V gene are SGHRS and YFSETQ. The germline V and J ends were trimmed by 4 bases and 7 bases, with 15 bases remaining between them. CDR3 length: 15 residues. This chain's CDR3 is CASSPREGKNSPLHF. In DNA, the CDR3 is TGCGCCAGCAGCCCCCGGGAAGGGAAGAATTCACCCCTCCACTTT.

J is TRBJ1-1 and V is TRBV20-1, with D possibly matching TRBD1 (5 bases). V lost 1 base and J lost 8, with 8 bases in between. The CDR3 has 11 residues. The germline V gene has CDR1 DFQATT and CDR2 SNEGSKA (reference sequence). In DNA form, the CDR3 reads TGCAGTGCTAGAGGACAGTTAGAAGCTTTCTTT. Protein product: CSARGQLEAFF.

This clone was observed a single time. This chain uses TRBV7-6 with TRBJ1-3; no clear D gene. The CDR3 loop spans 16 amino acids. Germline assignment: CDR1 SGHVS and CDR2 FNYEAQ. V lost 5 bases, J lost 2 bases, and 16 bases lay in between. CDR3 residues: CASSPEPGRPGNTIYF. The CDR3 DNA sequence: TGTGCCAGCAGCCCAGAGCCAGGCCGTCCTGGAAACACCATATATTTT.

The rearrangement links TRBV12-2 to TRBJ2-5; TRBD1 is the table's D call, not checked against the DNA. TRBV12-2 is assigned pseudogene status. The CDR3 has 16 residues. Written as DNA, the CDR3 is TGTGCAAGTCGCCTTGTGCTACAGGGGTCCCGAGAGACCCAGTACTTC. Amino acid sequence: CASRLVLQGSRETQYF.

V is TRBV27 and J is TRBJ2-1; weak D call: TRBD2 (6 bases). The CDR3 length is 15 residues. V shed 6 bases and J shed 4 bases, with 16 bases lying between them. Germline loops: CDR1 MNHEY, CDR2 SMNVEV (reference sequence). The CDR3 coding sequence is TGTGCCAGCAGCCCACCGGGACGGGAGTACAATGAGCAGTTCTTC. This codes for CASSPPGREYNEQFF.

This rearrangement joins TRBV12-3 or TRBV12-4 to TRBJ1-2, with D possibly being TRBD1 (6 bases). This CDR3 region has 12 residues. Trimming cost V 2 bases and J 9 bases, with 10 bases left between them. The CDR3 nucleotides read TGTGCCAGCAGTTTAAGCAGGGGTCGCTACACCTTC. Translated: CASSLSRGRYTF.

The chain's CDR3 is CASTPSPDRGFGNTIYF. Here the CDR3 DNA reads TGCGCCAGCACCCCTTCTCCGGACAGGGGGTTCGGAAACACCATATATTTT. The chain combines TRBV5-1 with TRBJ1-3; 10 bases match TRBD1. Germline loops: CDR1 SGHRS, CDR2 YFSETQ. J was trimmed by 4 bases and V by 6 bases; bases with no gene match: 13. This CDR3 spans 17 amino acids.

The chain carries TRBV9 and TRBJ1-4; possible D gene TRBD1, 6 bases. CDR3 length equals 15 residues. Trimming shortened V by 4 bases and J by 2 bases, and 12 bases separated the two germline ends. Germline V gene lookup returns CDR1 SGDLS and CDR2 YYNGEE. The CDR3 DNA reads as TGTGCCAGCAGCCAGACAGGTCGGACTAATGAAAAACTGTTTTTT. It specifies CASSQTGRTNEKLFF.

This clone was seen many times. This same CDR3 is encoded by further DNA sequences in the sample. The chain combines TRBV30 with TRBJ1-2, with 8 bases that match TRBD1. The V gene's germline CDR1 is GTSNPN and CDR2 SVGIG (reference sequence). Unmatched junction bases numbered 4, after V lost 2 bases and J lost 2 bases. The CDR3 is 14 amino acids. CDR3 in amino acids: CAWSLTGANYGYTF. The CDR3 region has the DNA TGTGCCTGGAGTTTGACAGGGGCCAACTATGGCTACACCTTC. Filled out from reference TRBV30 and TRBJ1-2, the complete variable domain reads SQTIHQWPATLVQPVGSPLSLECTVEGTSNPNLYWYRQAAGRGLQLLFYSVGIGQISSEVPQNLSASRPQDRQFILSSKKLLLSDSGFYLCAWSLTGANYGYTFGSGTRLTVV.

The chain joins TRBV28 to TRBJ1-1; D gene uncertain. The germline V gene encodes CDR1 MDHEN and CDR2 SYDVKM. V lost 6 bases and J lost 4, with 18 bases in between. This CDR3 spans 15 amino acids. CDR3 sequence (DNA): TGTGCCAGCAGCCTACGGAGGCTTCGGGGCACTGAAGCTTTCTTT. Amino acid sequence: CASSLRRLRGTEAFF. Drawing the rest from reference TRBV28 and TRBJ1-1, the complete variable domain is DVKVTQSSRYLVKRTGEKVFLECVQDMDHENMFWYRQDPGLGLRLIYFSYDVKMKEKGDIPEGYSVSREKKERFSLILESASTNQTSMYLCASSLRRLRGTEAFFGQGTRLTVV.

This chain joins TRBV15 and TRBJ1-6; D is perhaps TRBD1 (6 bases). V was pared by 2 bases and J by 10 bases, with 15 bases between. CDR3 length: 15 residues. Germline V gene lookup returns CDR1 LNHNV and CDR2 YYDKDF (reference sequence). The CDR3 sequence is CATSRWTEGGSPLHF. DNA of the CDR3: TGTGCCACCAGCAGATGGACAGAAGGAGGCTCACCCCTCCACTTT.